The source of this T cell receptor beta chain is a study of CD8 T cells in ankylosing spondylitis. This clonotype was observed at least ten times. What it binds is not known. Quantitative 5'-RACE with molecular barcodes produced the TCR beta libraries. TCRdb reprocessed the 5' RACE reads with MiXCR, giving one entry per CDR3 protein. Seen here are around 88,000 distinct CDR3 sequences, roughly 8.8% observed once, and the top ten hold 4% to 5.5%. The CDR3 has 14 residues. Regarding the study as a whole: Disease-linked clones were reportedly significantly enriched in matched ankylosing spondylitis synovial fluid. Earlier literature documents some of the motif variants in reactive arthritis synovial fluid and blood. A TCR beta motif of about eight highly homologous variants seemed to mark ankylosing spondylitis blood.

The chain links TRBV12-3 or TRBV12-4 to TRBJ2-1; TRBD2 might be the D (5 bases). Sequencing was carried out using blood, either unsorted or a sorted T cell fraction (not recorded which). The TCR was taken from a male donor with ankylosing spondylitis or in good health (not recorded which). CDR3 nucleotides: TGTGGGACGGGCGAGGGCAGCTCCTACAATGAGCAGTTCTTC. Protein product: CGTGEGSSYNEQFF.